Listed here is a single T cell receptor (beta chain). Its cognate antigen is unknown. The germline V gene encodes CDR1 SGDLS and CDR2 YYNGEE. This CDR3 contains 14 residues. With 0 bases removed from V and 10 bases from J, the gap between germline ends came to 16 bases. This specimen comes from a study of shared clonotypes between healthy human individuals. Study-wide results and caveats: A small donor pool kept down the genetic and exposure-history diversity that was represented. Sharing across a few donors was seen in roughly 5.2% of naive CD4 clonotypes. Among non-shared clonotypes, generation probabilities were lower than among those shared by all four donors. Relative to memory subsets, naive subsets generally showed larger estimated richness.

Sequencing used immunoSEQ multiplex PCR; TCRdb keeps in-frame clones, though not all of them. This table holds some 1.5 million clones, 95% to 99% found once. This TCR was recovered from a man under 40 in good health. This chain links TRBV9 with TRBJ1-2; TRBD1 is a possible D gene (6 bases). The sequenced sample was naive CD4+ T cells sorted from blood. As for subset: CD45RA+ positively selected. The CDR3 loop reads CASSVGGDMTTYTF. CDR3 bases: TGTGCCAGCAGCGTAGGGGGGGACATGACTACCTACACCTTC.